One and the same sample provided the 31 T cell receptor beta chains below, sequenced in a study of blood T cell repertoires in COVID-19. Some clones are missing from TCRdb's copy, which holds only in-frame ones; the method was immunoSEQ multiplex PCR. The sample includes 57,000 or so clones, about 70% of them seen just once. The sequencing sample was made of peripheral blood. These receptors were taken from a man aged 45-65 years with active or convalescent COVID-19.

This rearrangement joins TRBV6-5 to TRBJ1-3, with 9 bases aligning to TRBD1. V shed 6 bases and J 3 bases; nucleotides not matched to a gene: 3. The CDR3 totals 14 residues. Germline-derived CDR1 and CDR2 are MNHEY and SVGAGI. CDR3 DNA sequence: TGTGCCAGCAGACAGGGGGCACGTGGAAACACCATATATTTT. Translating gives CASRQGARGNTIYF.

This clone was counted between two and nine times. V gene TRBV6-2 or TRBV6-3 combines with J gene TRBJ1-4, with 7 bases aligning to TRBD1. Germline CDR1 and CDR2: MNHEY and SVGEGT. The CDR3 is 16 amino acids. Trimming cost V 2 bases and J 7 bases; bases outside gene matches: 10. CDR3 sequence (DNA): TGTGCCAGCAGTTACGGGATGAGGGGGCGGTTTGAAAAACTGTTTTTT. As protein: CASSYGMRGRFEKLFF.

Regarding this clone: The sample contains more than one DNA sequence encoding this CDR3. This sequence joins TRBV6-5 and TRBJ2-7; 11 bases align to TRBD1. The CDR3 is 14 residues long. V was pared by 6 bases and J by 7 bases, with 8 bases of the junction left unmatched. Germline V gives CDR1 MNHEY, CDR2 SVGAGI. The CDR3 spells CASRADRGRYEQYF. CDR3 DNA: TGTGCCAGCAGGGCGGACAGGGGGCGGTATGAGCAGTACTTC.

The chain employs TRBV10-3 and TRBJ1-1; 8 nucleotides match TRBD1. V shed 10 bases and J 8 bases; nucleotides not matched to a gene: 9. The CDR3 has 12 residues. Germline CDR1 is ENHRY and CDR2 is SYGVKD. CDR3 coding DNA: TGTGCCACTAGCTTCCGGGACAGGGAAGCTTTCTTT. The encoded protein is CATSFRDREAFF.

The chain has TRBV7-9 and TRBJ1-5; D ambiguous. CDR1 and CDR2 (germline): SEHNR, FQNEAQ (reference sequence). V lost 3 bases to trimming and J lost 3 bases, with 3 bases between them. The CDR3 has 12 residues. The CDR3 spells CASSFSNQPQHF. DNA for the CDR3: TGTGCCAGCAGCTTCTCCAATCAGCCCCAGCATTTT.

This chain uses TRBV2 with TRBJ2-3, with TRBD2 identical over 10 bases. V shed 8 bases and J 3 bases; nucleotides not matched to a gene: 5. Germline CDR1 and CDR2: SNHLY and FYNNEI. The CDR3 loop spans 14 amino acids. CDR3 sequence: CASLSGRGTDTQYF. The DNA for the CDR3 is TGTGCCAGCTTAAGCGGGAGGGGTACAGATACGCAGTATTTT.

The chain recombines TRBV9 with TRBJ2-3; 10 nucleotides align to TRBD2. V was pared by 10 bases and J by 8 bases, with 16 bases of the junction left unmatched. There are 15 residues in the CDR3. Germline loops: CDR1 SGDLS, CDR2 YYNGEE. CDR3 nucleotide sequence: TGTGCCTGCTCTCCTCTAGCGGGGGAGGTGGGTACGCAGTATTTT. As protein: CACSPLAGEVGTQYF. The entire variable domain, with the rest obtained from reference TRBV9 and TRBJ2-3, is as follows: DSGVTQTPKHLITATGQRVTLRCSPRSGDLSVYWYQQSLDQGLQFLIQYYNGEERAKGNILERFSAQQFPDLHSELNLSSLELGDSALYFCACSPLAGEVGTQYFGPGTRLTVL.

The sample holds a few counts of this clone. The chain joins TRBV20-1 to TRBJ2-7, with TRBD1 matching 9 bases. The CDR3 sequence is 15 residues long. The ends lost 3 bases at V and 4 bases at J; junction bases unmatched: 10. Germline V gene data show CDR1 as DFQATT and CDR2 as SNEGSKA (reference sequence). CDR3 nucleotide sequence: TGCAGTGCTAGTAAGGGACAGGGAATCACGTACGAGCAGTACTTC. Protein product: CSASKGQGITYEQYF.

The J gene is TRBJ1-4, the V gene TRBV3-1 (or the pseudogene TRBV3-2); TRBD1 matches 10 bases. Germline V gene data show CDR1 as LGHDT and CDR2 as YNNKEL (reference sequence). Unmatched junction bases numbered 4, after V lost 5 bases and J lost 7 bases. The CDR3 has 14 residues. The CDR3 here is CASSSTGGREKLFF. The CDR3 coding sequence is TGTGCCAGCAGCTCGACAGGGGGCCGTGAAAAACTGTTTTTT.

This clone came up once. V gene TRBV5-1 combines with J gene TRBJ2-1, with D uncertain. V was clipped by 2 bases and J by 2 bases, with 11 bases between them. The CDR3 covers 15 residues. CDR1 is SGHRS, CDR2 YFSETQ, per germline. CDR3 sequence: CASSLDQFTYNEQFF. In DNA, the CDR3 is TGCGCCAGCAGCTTAGATCAGTTTACCTACAATGAGCAGTTCTTC.

This sequence joins TRBV18 and TRBJ2-7, with TRBD1 matching over 8 bases. Germline lookup yields CDR1 KGHSH and CDR2 LQKENI. The CDR3 has 16 amino acids. With 5 bases clipped from V and 3 bases from J, the junction kept 12 bases outside the gene matches. Written as DNA, the CDR3 is TGTGCCAGCTCAGACGCTACCGGGACAGGTCTCTACGAGCAGTACTTC. It codes for CASSDATGTGLYEQYF.

The V and J genes are TRBV6-5 and TRBJ1-5, with D possibly TRBD1 on 6 matching bases. CDR3 length: 15 residues. Trimming removed 4 bases at V and 5 bases at J, with 15 bases between. Germline V lookup: CDR1 MNHEY, CDR2 SVGAGI. This CDR3 reads CASSFQGRGDQPQHF. The CDR3 nucleotides read TGTGCCAGCAGTTTTCAGGGGCGGGGGGATCAGCCCCAGCATTTT.

The count of this clone is one. The gene calls are TRBV6-5 and TRBJ2-1; TRBD2 matches at 12 bases. CDR3 length: 14 amino acids. Germline assignment: CDR1 MNHEY and CDR2 SVGAGI. J lost 4 bases, V lost 6 bases, and 1 base had no gene match. The CDR3 reads CASSLAGGYNEQFF. The CDR3 nucleotides read TGTGCCAGCAGCCTAGCGGGAGGGTACAATGAGCAGTTCTTC.

J is TRBJ2-5 and V is TRBV4-2, with TRBD2 matching over 14 bases. CDR1 is LGHNA and CDR2 is YNFKEQ in the germline V gene. V lost 3 bases and J lost 5; bases outside the gene matches: 5. CDR3 length equals 16 residues. CDR3 sequence: CASSQGLAGVEETQYF. DNA for the CDR3: TGTGCCAGCAGCCAGGGACTAGCGGGAGTTGAGGAGACCCAGTACTTC.

This rearrangement joins TRBV7-9 to TRBJ2-2; possible D gene TRBD2, 5 bases. This CDR3 has 14 residues. The V and J ends lost 2 bases and 6 bases respectively, with 10 bases between them. The germline gives CDR1 SEHNR, CDR2 FQNEAQ (reference sequence). The CDR3 spells CASSLREQAGELFF. CDR3 DNA sequence: TGTGCCAGCAGCTTACGGGAACAAGCCGGGGAGCTGTTTTTT.

The chain joins TRBV7-8 to TRBJ2-3, with a possible D match to TRBD1 (5 bases). The CDR3 has 14 residues. Trimming stripped 2 bases from V and 4 bases from J, with 10 bases between. CDR1 is SGHVS, CDR2 FQNEAQ, per germline. The CDR3 DNA follows: TGTGCCAGCAGCTTACGTCAGGGTGCAGATACGCAGTATTTT. Translated: CASSLRQGADTQYF.

The chain is built from TRBV25-1 and TRBJ1-3, with D uncertain. Germline V gene lookup returns CDR1 MGHDK and CDR2 SYGVNS. The CDR3 runs 16 residues. The V end was cut by 4 bases, the J end by 0 bases, with 13 bases between. In DNA, the CDR3 is TGTGCCAGCAGTGGTGGTAGCCTAACCTCTGGAAACACCATATATTTT. Translating it yields CASSGGSLTSGNTIYF.

The genes are TRBV12-3 or TRBV12-4 and TRBJ2-5; a weak D match, TRBD2 (6 bases). This CDR3 is built from 13 residues. V was shortened by 7 bases and J by 1 base, with 10 bases between the two germline ends. The CDR3 sequence is CASNQGLQETQYF. In DNA form, the CDR3 reads TGTGCCAGCAACCAGGGACTCCAAGAGACCCAGTACTTC.

J is TRBJ2-3 and V is TRBV7-2; D is undetermined. Deletions cut 5 bases from V and 3 bases from J, with 12 bases between. Germline lookup yields CDR1 SGHTA and CDR2 FQGNSA. The CDR3 runs to 14 residues. CDR3 sequence (DNA): TGTGCCAGCAGCCCGCACCTTCGGACAGATACGCAGTATTTT. Translated, it gives CASSPHLRTDTQYF.

The chain couples TRBV7-6 to TRBJ2-1; 7 nucleotides match TRBD1. The CDR3 is 15 amino acids. Germline V gives CDR1 SGHVS, CDR2 FNYEAQ. Losses at the gene ends were 4 bases for V and 5 bases for J; bases not matched to a gene: 8. The DNA of the CDR3 is TGTGCCAGCAGCTCTTCACAGGGGTTGGACAATGAGCAGTTCTTC. Translating it yields CASSSSQGLDNEQFF. The full variable domain, in which reference TRBV7-6 and TRBJ2-1 provide the parts outside the CDR3, is GAGVSQSPRYKVTKRGQDVALRCDPISGHVSLYWYRQALGQGPEFLTYFNYEAQQDKSGLPNDRFSAERPEGSISTLTIQRTEQRDSAMYRCASSSSQGLDNEQFFGPGTRLTVL.

V usage is TRBV2 and J usage is TRBJ2-5; weak D call: TRBD2 (5 bases). This CDR3 comprises 15 residues. Trimming shortened V by 1 base and J by 4 bases, and 13 bases separated the two germline ends. Germline V lookup: CDR1 SNHLY, CDR2 FYNNEI. The CDR3 region is CASSEVYGDGETQYF. The CDR3 DNA reads as TGTGCCAGCAGTGAAGTATACGGGGATGGAGAGACCCAGTACTTC.

The chain is built from TRBV10-2 and TRBJ2-5, with 10 positions matching TRBD2. The V segment lost 2 bases and the J segment 3 bases; nucleotides outside the gene matches: 18. Germline V CDR1 and CDR2: WSHSY, SAAADI. This CDR3 has 20 amino acids. The CDR3 coding sequence is TGCGCCAGCAGTGAGAGGGGGATAGGCGGGACTAGCGCTCAGAAAGAGACCCAGTACTTC. Protein: CASSERGIGGTSAQKETQYF.

The rearrangement joins TRBV7-3 to TRBJ2-3; no firm D call. Per germline, CDR1 SGHTA and CDR2 FQGTGA. The CDR3 runs to 17 residues. With 1 base removed from V and 0 bases from J, the gap between germline ends came to 14 bases. The CDR3 coding sequence is TGTGCCAGCAGCTTAATCGCACAGACCACGAGCACAGATACGCAGTATTTT. Translation gives CASSLIAQTTSTDTQYF.

The V gene is TRBV10-2, the J gene TRBJ1-2; D might be TRBD1 (6 bases). Germline CDR1 WSHSY, CDR2 SAAADI. V lost 3 bases to trimming and J lost 8 bases, with 13 bases between them. This CDR3 region has 13 residues. In DNA form, the CDR3 reads TGCGCCAGCAGTGATCCGGGGGGGCAAGGCTACACCTTC. This sequence encodes CASSDPGGQGYTF.

The chain joins TRBV5-4 to TRBJ2-5; 16 nucleotides agree with TRBD2. The germline CDR1 and CDR2 sequences are SGHNT and YYREEE (reference sequence). V lost 10 bases to trimming and J lost 5 bases; unmatched junction nucleotides: 2. This CDR3 contains 13 residues. The CDR3 DNA reads as TGTGCCGGGGGACTAGCGGGAGGGGAGACCCAGTACTTC. It encodes CAGGLAGGETQYF.

Of note for this clone: Germline is not matched at one junction end, which may reflect a read error. The rearrangement joins TRBV15 to TRBJ2-1; TRBD2 matches 8 bases. This CDR3 has 15 residues. Germline values: CDR1 LNHNV, CDR2 YYDKDF (reference sequence). The chain's CDR3 is CVTSTAGEFNNEQFF. The CDR3 region has the DNA TGTGTCACCAGCACAGCGGGAGAGTTTAACAATGAGCAGTTCTTC.

This clone turned up a few times. The rearrangement joins TRBV5-1 to TRBJ1-1; D gene unclear. Trimming left V 0 bases short and J 0 bases short, with 9 bases between. The germline V gene encodes CDR1 SGHRS and CDR2 YFSETQ. CDR3 size: 15 residues. The CDR3 DNA reads TGCGCCAGCAGCTTGGACCCGGGAATGAACACTGAAGCTTTCTTT. Translated, it gives CASSLDPGMNTEAFF. The full variable domain, with the rest looked up from reference TRBV5-1 and TRBJ1-1, is KAGVTQTPRYLIKTRGQQVTLSCSPISGHRSVSWYQQTPGQGLQFLFEYFSETQRNKGNFPGRFSGRQFSNSRSEMNVSTLELGDSALYLCASSLDPGMNTEAFFGQGTRLTVV.

This clone is a singleton in its sample. The V and J genes are TRBV19 and TRBJ1-6; D is unclear. Trimming left V 1 base short and J 10 bases short, with 5 bases between. The CDR3 consists of 12 residues. CDR1 is LNHDA, CDR2 SQIVND, per germline (reference sequence). CDR3 bases: TGTGCCAGTAGTATAGTCGGGTCACCCCTCCACTTT. Protein product: CASSIVGSPLHF. The variable domain in full, with the rest retrieved from reference TRBV19 and TRBJ1-6, is DGGITQSPKYLFRKEGQNVTLSCEQNLNHDAMYWYRQDPGQGLRLIYYSQIVNDFQKGDIAEGYSVSREKKESFPLTVTSAQKNPTAFYLCASSIVGSPLHFGNGTRLTVT.

The rearrangement joins TRBV30 to TRBJ1-3; TRBD1 might be the D (5 bases). V shed 8 bases and J shed 0 bases, with 17 bases lying between them. The CDR3 extends over 15 amino acids. Germline assignment: CDR1 GTSNPN and CDR2 SVGIG (reference sequence). As DNA, the CDR3 is TGTGCCGGATTCGCGGGGACGTTCTCTGGAAACACCATATATTTT. Encoded protein: CAGFAGTFSGNTIYF.

V is TRBV7-8 and J is TRBJ1-2, with TRBD1 identical over 7 bases. The germline V gene encodes CDR1 SGHVS and CDR2 FQNEAQ. CDR3 size: 15 residues. V shed 1 base, J shed 4 bases, and the junction held 6 bases outside the gene matches. The CDR3 spells CASSLVTGAPYGYTF. DNA of the CDR3: TGTGCCAGCAGCTTAGTCACAGGGGCCCCCTATGGCTACACCTTC.

The chain couples TRBV10-2 to TRBJ1-5; a weak D match, TRBD1 (5 bases). The germline gives CDR1 WSHSY, CDR2 SAAADI. The CDR3 totals 17 residues. The V and J ends lost 2 bases and 2 bases respectively, with 16 bases between them. The DNA of the CDR3 is TGCGCCAGCAGTGAGGGGGCCCAGGGATTTGGCAATCAGCCCCAGCATTTT. This codes for CASSEGAQGFGNQPQHF.